Following are 16 T cell receptor beta chains from one sample sequenced in a study of shared clonotypes between healthy human individuals (dated by TCRdb to the early 2020s). Library preparation was by the immunoSEQ multiplex PCR assay. TCRdb mirrors the immuneACCESS table, restricted to in-frame sequences. Some clones are absent from its copies; in checked studies, under half trace to an unresolved V gene, and the reason for the others is unknown. The table for this sample lists about 610,000 clones; about 97% of them were counted only once. The ten largest account for about 0.057% of the sample. Sequencing was done on a sample of naive CD4+ T cells sorted from blood. Taken with the paper, the label for cell subset or site translates to: CD45RA+ positively selected. These receptors all stem from a woman aged 25-40 years in good health.

This sequence joins TRBV5-1 and TRBJ1-1, with 9 bases matching TRBD1. Germline V CDR1 and CDR2: SGHRS, YFSETQ. Trimming took 4 bases from V and 6 from J; bases not matched to a gene: 13. The CDR3 is 16 residues long. In DNA, the CDR3 is TGCGCCAGCAGCAGGTTCCCGGGACAGGGACCTCCTGAAGCTTTCTTT. It yields the protein CASSRFPGQGPPEAFF. Full variable domain (missing parts from reference TRBV5-1 and TRBJ1-1): KAGVTQTPRYLIKTRGQQVTLSCSPISGHRSVSWYQQTPGQGLQFLFEYFSETQRNKGNFPGRFSGRQFSNSRSEMNVSTLELGDSALYLCASSRFPGQGPPEAFFGQGTRLTVV.

The rearrangement joins TRBV11-3 to TRBJ2-1, with D tentatively TRBD1 or TRBD2 (5 bases each). The germline V gene encodes CDR1 SGHNT and CDR2 YENEEA. V was pared by 1 base and J by 0 bases, with 10 bases between. The CDR3 totals 16 residues. CDR3 DNA: TGTGCCAGCAGCTTAGTAGCAGGGAGCTCCTACAATGAGCAGTTCTTC. Amino acid sequence: CASSLVAGSSYNEQFF.

The rearrangement uses TRBV5-4 and TRBJ2-1, with 8 bases lining up with TRBD2. This CDR3 region has 15 residues. The V and J ends lost 5 bases and 3 bases, in that order; junction bases with no gene match: 7. Germline values: CDR1 SGHNT, CDR2 YYREEE (reference sequence). The CDR3 DNA sequence: TGTGCCAGCAGGCCCGGGACTAGGGTCTACAATGAGCAGTTCTTC. Encoded protein: CASRPGTRVYNEQFF.

The V and J genes are TRBV30 and TRBJ1-3; D not certain. Trimming removed 1 base at V and 0 bases at J, with 13 bases between. This CDR3 region has 16 residues. Per germline, CDR1 GTSNPN and CDR2 SVGIG (reference sequence). CDR3 protein: CAWSARMTFSGNTIYF. The CDR3 coding sequence is TGTGCCTGGAGTGCTCGGATGACATTCTCTGGAAACACCATATATTTT.

The genes are TRBV28 and TRBJ2-5; D could derive from TRBD1 or TRBD2 (5 bases each). The germline V gene encodes CDR1 MDHEN and CDR2 SYDVKM. V was trimmed by 2 bases and J by 4 bases, leaving 17 bases between them. There are 16 residues in the CDR3. The DNA of the CDR3 is TGTGCCAGCAGTTTACTGAAGGGACCGTTAGGAGAGACCCAGTACTTC. Amino acid sequence: CASSLLKGPLGETQYF.

V usage is TRBV7-9 and J usage is TRBJ1-3; a weak D match, TRBD1 (5 bases). This CDR3 region has 13 residues. The V gene lost 5 bases and the J gene lost 2 bases, with 7 bases spanning the gap. Germline CDR1 is SEHNR and CDR2 is FQNEAQ (reference sequence). As DNA, the CDR3 is TGTGCCAGCAGCGGGACGGCTGGAAACACCATATATTTT. Encoded protein: CASSGTAGNTIYF.

The gene calls are TRBV28 and TRBJ2-5, with unresolved D. Trimming removed 4 bases at V and 0 bases at J, with 15 bases between. The length of the CDR3 is 16 residues. The germline V gene has CDR1 MDHEN and CDR2 SYDVKM. The CDR3 coding sequence is TGTGCCAGCAGTTCCCCCGCACATGGAGACCAAGAGACCCAGTACTTC. Encoded protein: CASSSPAHGDQETQYF.

The chain carries TRBV18 and TRBJ2-2; TRBD1 agrees at 9 bases. The germline CDR1 and CDR2 sequences are KGHSH and LQKENI. The ends lost 3 bases at V and 3 bases at J; junction bases unmatched: 2. The CDR3 is 15 residues long. The CDR3 nucleotides are TGTGCCAGCTCACCGGGACAGGGAGACACCGGGGAGCTGTTTTTT. It encodes CASSPGQGDTGELFF.

The V and J genes are TRBV19 and TRBJ2-1; 10 nucleotides agree with TRBD2. Germline CDR1 and CDR2: LNHDA and SQIVND (reference sequence). Trimming at V came to 7 bases and at J to 4 bases, leaving 13 bases not matched to a gene. This CDR3 contains 17 residues. CDR3 coding DNA: TGTGCCAGTACGCGCCTTAGCCGGACTAGCGGTTACAATGAGCAGTTCTTC. It encodes CASTRLSRTSGYNEQFF.

This chain connects TRBV7-2 to TRBJ1-1; D might be TRBD1 (5 bases). This CDR3 is 13 amino acids long. V was cut by 11 bases and J by 1 base, with 14 bases left in between. Germline-derived CDR1 and CDR2 are SGHTA and FQGNSA. CDR3 protein: CAAYPGKNTEAFF. The CDR3 DNA sequence: TGTGCCGCCTATCCAGGGAAGAACACTGAAGCTTTCTTT.

CDR3 coding DNA: TGTGCCATCAGATCCGGGGCTGGAAAGGAGCAGTACTTC. Amino acid sequence: CAIRSGAGKEQYF. The chain combines TRBV10-3 with TRBJ2-5; D may match TRBD1 or TRBD2 (5 bases each). Per the germline V gene, CDR1 is ENHRY and CDR2 is SYGVKD. The V end lost 6 bases, the J end lost 11 bases, and 19 bases lay between the germline ends. The length of the CDR3 is 13 residues.

This clone is a singleton in its sample. CDR3 bases: TGCGCCAGCAGCCAAGGGCAGGGGCCCTACAATGAGCAGTTCTTC. This translates into CASSQGQGPYNEQFF. This rearrangement joins TRBV4-1 to TRBJ2-1, with D perhaps TRBD1 (6 bases). Germline-derived CDR1 and CDR2 are MGHRA and YSYEKL. The CDR3 is 15 residues long. The V gene lost 1 base and the J gene lost 2 bases, with 9 bases spanning the gap.

As to this clone: In the same sample, other DNA sequences code for this CDR3. V is TRBV6-5 and J is TRBJ2-7, with 13 positions matching TRBD2. Trimming cost V 0 bases and J 7 bases; bases outside gene matches: 6. There are 16 residues in the CDR3. Looked up from germline, CDR1 is MNHEY and CDR2 is SVGAGI. CDR3 sequence (DNA): TGTGCCAGCAGTTACTCCCGGACTAGCGGGAGCGGGGAGCAGTACTTC. Translating gives CASSYSRTSGSGEQYF.

In DNA, the CDR3 is TGTGCCAGCAGTGGTTATTTGGCAGCGGCTAGCTACGAGCAGTACTTC. This sequence encodes CASSGYLAAASYEQYF. J is TRBJ2-7 and V is TRBV6-1, with D possibly TRBD2 on 5 matching bases. This CDR3 contains 16 residues. The germline gives CDR1 MNHNS, CDR2 SASEGT. Trimming took 4 bases from V and 3 from J, leaving 19 bases between them.

This chain uses TRBV27 with TRBJ2-5; D not resolved. CDR3 length: 15 residues. V gave up 4 bases and J gave up 2 bases, with 14 bases separating them. Germline V gives CDR1 MNHEY, CDR2 SMNVEV (reference sequence). Here the CDR3 DNA reads TGTGCCAGCAGTTCTTTCGACTCGCGGCAAGAGACCCAGTACTTC. Translated: CASSSFDSRQETQYF.

The chain has TRBV28 and TRBJ1-4; no clear D gene. The CDR3 is made up of 11 amino acids. CDR1 is MDHEN, CDR2 SYDVKM, per germline. With 3 bases removed from V and 8 bases from J, the gap between germline ends came to 4 bases. In DNA, the CDR3 is TGTGCCAGCAGTTTTTTGGAAAAACTGTTTTTT. Amino acids: CASSFLEKLFF.